This passage covers 26 T cell receptor beta chains from one sample sequenced in a study of T-cell memory formation after mild COVID-19. TCRdb independently ran MiXCR on the 5' RACE reads; one entry per CDR3 protein. Of some 70,000 distinct CDR3 sequences listed, over 15% are singletons. Specimen: PBMCs or a T cell subset sorted from them (not recorded which). The receptors stem from an adult woman who had mild COVID-19 (a few samples of this study predate the infection). Cell type and time point are not known.

This clonotype has just a few counts. This may come from a read error, since a much larger clone is one base off. V and J are TRBV5-6 and TRBJ2-7; D may correspond to TRBD1 or TRBD2 (6 bases each). Germline V gives CDR1 SGHDT, CDR2 YYEEEE. The V and J ends lost 3 bases and 0 bases respectively, with 7 bases between them. The CDR3 is 13 amino acids. The DNA of the CDR3 is TGTGCCAGCAGCTGGGGGGCCTCCTACGAGCAGTACTTC. It is translated as CASSWGASYEQYF. Together with reference TRBV5-6 and TRBJ2-7, the CDR3 gives the full variable domain: DAGVTQSPTHLIKTRGQQVTLRCSPKSGHDTVSWYQQALGQGPQFIFQYYEEEERQRGNFPDRFSGHQFPNYSSELNVNALLLGDSALYLCASSWGASYEQYFGPGTRLTVT.

J is TRBJ2-7 and V is TRBV7-6; no firm D call. The CDR3 runs to 13 residues. CDR1 and CDR2 from the germline V gene are SGHVS and FNYEAQ. Trimming stripped 4 bases from V and 2 bases from J, with 9 bases between. The CDR3 DNA follows: TGTGCCAGCAGCTCCAGTGACCCCTACGAGCAGTACTTC. Translation gives CASSSSDPYEQYF.

This clonotype was detected ten times or more. The chain employs TRBV29-1 and TRBJ2-7; TRBD2 might be the D (6 bases). Germline assignment: CDR1 SQVTM and CDR2 ANQGSEA. V lost 0 bases and J lost 0, with 9 bases in between. CDR3 length: 14 residues. CDR3 coding DNA: TGCAGCGTTGAAGATGAGGGACTCTCCTACGAGCAGTACTTC. Amino acids: CSVEDEGLSYEQYF.

This chain connects TRBV7-6 to TRBJ2-3; 12 bases map to TRBD2. The ends lost 5 bases at V and 4 bases at J; junction bases unmatched: 10. CDR1 and CDR2 (germline): SGHVS, FNYEAQ. The CDR3 totals 17 residues. The CDR3 region has the DNA TGTGCCAGCAGCACTGACACTAGCGGGGGGCGCGCAGATACGCAGTATTTT. Its protein is CASSTDTSGGRADTQYF.

This clonotype was picked up a small number of times. The chain employs TRBV20-1 and TRBJ1-2; possible D gene TRBD1, 5 bases. The V gene lost 3 bases and the J gene lost 0 bases, with 8 bases spanning the gap. The CDR3 loop spans 13 amino acids. Germline CDR1 is DFQATT and CDR2 is SNEGSKA (reference sequence). CDR3 loop: CSARGGPNYGYTF. CDR3 DNA: TGCAGTGCTAGGGGGGGACCTAACTATGGCTACACCTTC.

The chain has TRBV4-1 and TRBJ2-3; 7 bases match TRBD1. CDR3 length equals 17 residues. V dropped 0 bases and J dropped 0; count of bases not matched to a gene: 6. Per germline, CDR1 MGHRA and CDR2 YSYEKL. This CDR3 reads CASSQDRGDRSTDTQYF. The CDR3 nucleotides are TGCGCCAGCAGCCAAGATCGTGGGGACAGAAGCACAGATACGCAGTATTTT.

The rearrangement joins TRBV13 to TRBJ1-5; D unresolved. The CDR3 runs to 13 residues. CDR1 is PRHDT and CDR2 is FYEKMQ in the germline V gene (reference sequence). Trimming took off 4 bases at V and 9 bases at J, with 13 bases between the two ends. The CDR3 coding sequence is TGTGCCAGCAGCTCCGGAAACGGCAGGCCCCAGCATTTT. Protein: CASSSGNGRPQHF.

The chain has TRBV7-6 and TRBJ2-2, with 10 bases lining up with TRBD1. Germline V gives CDR1 SGHVS, CDR2 FNYEAQ. The CDR3 consists of 16 residues. The junction had 3 bases not matched to a gene; V was cut back by 2 bases and J by 3 bases. DNA for the CDR3: TGTGCCAGCAGCTTATACGGGACAGGGGACACCGGGGAGCTGTTTTTT. Translating gives CASSLYGTGDTGELFF.

This clonotype was detected only a few times. The chain joins TRBV7-3 to TRBJ2-1; 7 nucleotides match TRBD1. Germline V gene data show CDR1 as SGHTA and CDR2 as FQGTGA. CDR3 length equals 13 residues. Trimming at V came to 2 bases and at J to 5 bases, leaving 0 bases not matched to a gene. Written as DNA, the CDR3 is TGTGCCAGCAGCTTAGGGACAGACAATGAGCAGTTCTTC. Its translation is CASSLGTDNEQFF.

This clonotype was seen a few times. This chain links TRBV11-2 with TRBJ1-6, with 8 bases identical to TRBD1. Germline V gene data show CDR1 as SGHAT and CDR2 as FQNNGV. V trimming: 4 bases; J trimming: 7 bases; junction bases outside the gene matches: 9. CDR3 length: 16 amino acids. The CDR3 nucleotides are TGTGCCAGCAGCTCGCTTCGACAGGGGAGGAATTCACCCCTCCACTTT. Protein product: CASSSLRQGRNSPLHF.

DNA for the CDR3: TGCAGTGCTCCCGCGCAGGGGCCGAAGCAGCCCCAGCATTTT. Translation: CSAPAQGPKQPQHF. J is TRBJ1-5 and V is TRBV20-1; D perhaps matches TRBD1 (6 bases). V lost 5 bases, J lost 7 bases, and 18 bases lay in between. There are 14 residues in the CDR3. The germline V gene has CDR1 DFQATT and CDR2 SNEGSKA (reference sequence).

This clonotype was picked up a small number of times. This chain connects TRBV6-5 to TRBJ2-7; no clear D. The V end lost 0 bases, the J end lost 3 bases, and 12 bases lay between the germline ends. This CDR3 region has 15 residues. The V gene's germline CDR1 is MNHEY and CDR2 SVGAGI. CDR3 protein: CASSYSGSPYYEQYF. CDR3 sequence (DNA): TGTGCCAGCAGTTACTCGGGAAGCCCCTACTACGAGCAGTACTTC.

This clonotype has a count of ten or more. V gene TRBV7-9 combines with J gene TRBJ2-7, with TRBD1 as a possible D gene (6 bases). The CDR3 sequence is 15 residues long. The germline gives CDR1 SEHNR, CDR2 FQNEAQ (reference sequence). Trimming pared 2 bases from V and 4 bases from J, leaving 15 bases between. The CDR3: CASSLITGSVYEQYF. DNA for the CDR3: TGTGCCAGCAGCTTAATCACAGGGAGTGTTTACGAGCAGTACTTC.

The CDR3 sequence is CASSPHIDSDQPQHF. The DNA for the CDR3 is TGCGCCAGCAGTCCTCACATCGACAGCGATCAGCCCCAGCATTTT. The chain employs TRBV4-1 and TRBJ1-5; tentative D call: TRBD1 (5 bases). Germline V gives CDR1 MGHRA, CDR2 YSYEKL. This CDR3 spans 15 amino acids. The V and J ends lost 6 bases and 5 bases respectively, with 17 bases between them.

This clonotype was recorded a few times. V and J are TRBV30 and TRBJ2-1; D may be TRBD2 (6 bases). V lost 3 bases to trimming and J lost 1 base, with 13 bases between them. The CDR3 runs to 15 residues. The germline V gene has CDR1 GTSNPN and CDR2 SVGIG (reference sequence). The CDR3 sequence is CAWREGQNSYNEQFF. CDR3 sequence (DNA): TGTGCCTGGAGGGAGGGGCAGAATTCCTACAATGAGCAGTTCTTC.

This chain connects TRBV6-4 to TRBJ2-7; D gene uncertain. V lost 1 base and J lost 3, with 7 bases in between. The CDR3 is made up of 13 amino acids. Per germline, CDR1 MRHNA and CDR2 SNTAGT. This CDR3 reads CASSDFSGYEQYF. CDR3 coding DNA: TGTGCCAGCAGTGACTTCTCGGGCTACGAGCAGTACTTC.

V gene TRBV2 combines with J gene TRBJ2-1, with 9 bases lining up with TRBD1. Germline CDR1 and CDR2: SNHLY and FYNNEI. The J segment lost 4 bases and the V segment lost 5 bases, leaving 9 bases of the junction unmatched. The CDR3 contains 16 residues. The CDR3 region is CASSPYRGLTYNEQFF. The DNA for the CDR3 is TGTGCCAGCAGTCCTTACAGGGGGCTCACGTACAATGAGCAGTTCTTC.

This clonotype was picked up a small number of times. The CDR3 region is CASSLAVSNTEAFF. Here the CDR3 DNA reads TGCGCCAGCAGCCTGGCGGTCTCGAACACTGAAGCTTTCTTT. The chain has TRBV4-3 and TRBJ1-1; D is ambiguous. The CDR3 runs 14 residues. Deletions cut 4 bases from V and 1 base from J, with 10 bases between. CDR1 and CDR2 (germline): LGHNA, YSLEER.

This chain joins TRBV30 and TRBJ2-3, with D uncertain. CDR1 and CDR2 (germline): GTSNPN, SVGIG (reference sequence). V lost 5 bases and J lost 3, with 6 bases in between. The CDR3 is 11 residues long. CDR3 DNA: TGTGCCTGGGGCGTGACAGATACGCAGTATTTT. Protein sequence: CAWGVTDTQYF.

This clonotype was counted a few times. The chain recombines TRBV5-1 with TRBJ2-7; 7 bases line up with TRBD1. The CDR3 contains 14 residues. V shed 2 bases, J shed 2 bases, and the junction held 4 bases outside the gene matches. CDR1 is SGHRS and CDR2 is YFSETQ in the germline V gene. The CDR3 DNA reads as TGCGCCAGCAGCTTCGGACAGGCCCCCTACGAGCAGTACTTC. This gives the protein CASSFGQAPYEQYF.

The chain employs TRBV15 and TRBJ2-3; either TRBD1 or TRBD2 may supply D (6 bases each). This CDR3 spans 16 amino acids. CDR1 LNHNV and CDR2 YYDKDF come from the germline V gene (reference sequence). Trimming removed 1 base from V and 2 bases from J, with 13 bases in between. CDR3 loop: CATSRGKGGPTDTQYF. The CDR3 coding sequence is TGTGCCACCAGCAGAGGGAAGGGGGGACCCACAGATACGCAGTATTTT.

The chain couples TRBV27 to TRBJ2-7; 8 positions agree with TRBD2. Trimming took 5 bases from V and 4 from J; bases not matched to a gene: 13. The CDR3 spans 16 residues. Looked up from germline, CDR1 is MNHEY and CDR2 is SMNVEV (reference sequence). The DNA for the CDR3 is TGTGCCAGCAGTACGCTCGGACTAGCCACGGATTACGAGCAGTACTTC. This codes for CASSTLGLATDYEQYF.

The chain has TRBV30 and TRBJ2-3, with TRBD2 matching over 10 bases. Looked up from germline, CDR1 is GTSNPN and CDR2 is SVGIG (reference sequence). V dropped 3 bases and J dropped 2; count of bases not matched to a gene: 2. The CDR3 consists of 14 residues. In DNA form, the CDR3 reads TGTGCCTGGAGACTAGCGGGGACCACAGATACGCAGTATTTT. This gives the protein CAWRLAGTTDTQYF.

This chain connects TRBV7-9 to TRBJ1-1, with D tentatively TRBD1 (6 bases). The V gene lost 3 bases and the J gene lost 1 base, with 18 bases spanning the gap. The germline gives CDR1 SEHNR, CDR2 FQNEAQ (reference sequence). This CDR3 contains 17 residues. The CDR3 region is CASSFTIPTGQNTEAFF. The CDR3 coding sequence is TGTGCCAGCAGCTTTACCATTCCGACAGGACAGAACACTGAAGCTTTCTTT.

A few counts support this clonotype. V gene TRBV12-3 or TRBV12-4 combines with J gene TRBJ2-1; 7 bases are shared with TRBD2. The V and J ends lost 6 bases and 8 bases, in that order; junction bases with no gene match: 19. The CDR3 is 17 residues long. Here the CDR3 DNA reads TGTGCCAGCAGAGGGCCAAGGACAAGGGAGGGTTTGGATGAGCAGTTCTTC. This gives the protein CASRGPRTREGLDEQFF.

The V call is TRBV9, the J call TRBJ2-5; tentative D call: TRBD2 (6 bases). Trimming removed 5 bases from V and 2 bases from J, with 13 bases in between. From germline, CDR1 is SGDLS and CDR2 YYNGEE. This CDR3 contains 14 residues. The CDR3 reads CASSRTGLQETQYF. CDR3 DNA: TGTGCCAGCAGTCGTACCGGACTACAAGAGACCCAGTACTTC.